At least ten counts were recorded for the clone carrying this T cell receptor (beta chain). TCRdb redid the calling of the RACE reads with MiXCR, one entry per CDR3 protein. This table holds 65,000 to 95,000 distinct CDR3 sequences, about 6.3% found once. This entry is derived from a study of human T cells and chemical hapten exposure. The germline V gene encodes CDR1 KGHSH and CDR2 LQKENI. The CDR3 is 16 residues long. J lost 1 base, V lost 1 base, and 4 bases had no gene match. Regarding time point: patch test 2, 6 weeks after DPC sensitization. This sample's treatment: therapeutic diphenylcyclopropenone sensitization with weekly scalp DPC.

The TCR was taken from a woman aged 25 to 39 with alopecia areata. Some clones in this sample may be carry-over from other donors' samples. The chain recombines TRBV18 with TRBJ1-1; 9 bases are shared with TRBD1. Sequencing was performed on whole blood, taken in connection with sensitization to the hapten diphenylcyclopropenone (DPC). The CDR3 region has the DNA TGTGCCAGCTCACCACTGACAGGGGGTCAGAACACTGAAGCTTTCTTT. This sequence encodes CASSPLTGGQNTEAFF. Based on the CDR3 plus reference TRBV18 and TRBJ1-1, the full variable domain is NAGVMQNPRHLVRRRGQEARLRCSPMKGHSHVYWYRQLPEEGLKFMVYLQKENIIDESGMPKERFSAEFPKEGPSILRIQQVVRGDSAAYFCASSPLTGGQNTEAFFGQGTRLTVV.